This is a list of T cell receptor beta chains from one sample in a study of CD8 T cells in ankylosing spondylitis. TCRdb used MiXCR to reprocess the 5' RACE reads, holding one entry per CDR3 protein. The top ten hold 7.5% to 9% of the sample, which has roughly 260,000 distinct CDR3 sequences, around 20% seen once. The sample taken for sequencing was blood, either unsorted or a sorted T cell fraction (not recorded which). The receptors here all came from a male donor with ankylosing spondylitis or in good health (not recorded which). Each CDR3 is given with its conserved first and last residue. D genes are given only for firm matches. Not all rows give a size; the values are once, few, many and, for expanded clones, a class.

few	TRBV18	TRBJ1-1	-	CASSPPGVSRAFF	TGTGCCAGCTCACCACCGGGCGTTTCCCGAGCTTTCTTT
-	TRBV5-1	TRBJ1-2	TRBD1	CASRRSGTGGDGYTF	TGCGCCAGCAGGAGATCCGGGACAGGGGGCGATGGCTACACCTTC
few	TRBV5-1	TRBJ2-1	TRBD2	CASSATSGDEQFF	TGCGCCAGCAGCGCGACTAGCGGCGATGAGCAGTTCTTC
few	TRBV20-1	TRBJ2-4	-	CSAQGGRVKNIQYF	TGCAGTGCTCAGGGGGGGAGGGTCAAAAACATTCAGTACTTC
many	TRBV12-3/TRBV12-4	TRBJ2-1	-	CASSLGGLGNEQFF	TGTGCCAGCAGTTTGGGGGGGCTGGGCAATGAGCAGTTCTTC
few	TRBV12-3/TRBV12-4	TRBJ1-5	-	CASSSQGSHQPQHF	TGTGCCAGCAGTTCACAGGGTAGCCATCAGCCCCAGCATTTT
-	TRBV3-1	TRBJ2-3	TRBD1	CASSPPGQGFTDTQYF	TGTGCCAGCAGCCCCCCGGGACAGGGTTTCACAGATACGCAGTATTTT
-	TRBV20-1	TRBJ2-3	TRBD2	CSAREGTSGRKDTQYF	TGCAGTGCTAGAGAAGGGACTAGCGGGAGGAAAGATACGCAGTATTTT
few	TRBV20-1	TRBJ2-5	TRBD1	CSAPGTGESETQYF	TGCAGTGCTCCCGGGACAGGGGAGAGTGAGACCCAGTACTTC
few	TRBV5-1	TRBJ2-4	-	CASSFLQSDLAKNIQYF	TGCGCCAGCAGCTTCCTTCAGAGCGATCTAGCCAAAAACATTCAGTACTTC
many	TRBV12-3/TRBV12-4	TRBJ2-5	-	CASSPGGKQETQYF	TGTGCCAGCAGTCCTGGCGGAAAGCAAGAGACCCAGTACTTC
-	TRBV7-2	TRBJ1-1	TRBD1	CASSTRTGDTEAFF	TGTGCCAGCAGCACCCGGACAGGGGACACTGAAGCTTTCTTT
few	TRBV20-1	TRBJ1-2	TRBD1	CSAREGQGAMDGYTF	TGCAGTGCTAGAGAGGGACAGGGGGCGATGGATGGCTACACCTTC
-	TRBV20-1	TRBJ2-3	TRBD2	CSAASGGATDTQYF	TGCAGTGCGGCTAGCGGGGGGGCCACAGATACGCAGTATTTT
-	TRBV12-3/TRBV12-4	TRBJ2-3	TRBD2	CASSPTSGGFADTQYF	TGTGCCAGCAGTCCTACTAGCGGGGGTTTTGCGGATACGCAGTATTTT
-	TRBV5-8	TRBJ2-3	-	CASSSYGGLRGDTQYF	TGTGCCAGCAGCTCCTATGGGGGCCTCCGAGGCGATACGCAGTATTTT
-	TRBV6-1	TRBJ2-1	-	CASRQHGVGYNEQFF	TGTGCCAGCAGACAGCATGGGGTCGGTTACAATGAGCAGTTCTTC
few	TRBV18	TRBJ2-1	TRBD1	CASSPGQGGSYNEQFF	TGTGCCAGCTCACCCGGACAGGGGGGCTCCTACAATGAGCAGTTCTTC
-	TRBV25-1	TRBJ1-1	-	CATKRGNTEAFF	TGTGCCACCAAGCGGGGAAACACTGAAGCTTTCTTT
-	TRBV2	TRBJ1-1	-	CASSDQTLVTEAFF	TGTGCCAGCAGCGATCAGACTCTCGTCACTGAAGCTTTCTTT
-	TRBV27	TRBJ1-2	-	CASSFSGVGVYGYTF	TGTGCCAGCAGTTTTTCTGGAGTCGGTGTCTATGGCTACACCTTC
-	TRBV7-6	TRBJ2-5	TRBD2	CASTRTSGLQEAQYF	TGTGCCAGCACCCGGACTAGCGGTCTACAAGAGGCCCAGTACTTC
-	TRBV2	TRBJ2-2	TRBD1	CASSPGTGGWTGELFF	TGTGCCAGCAGCCCCGGGACAGGGGGCTGGACCGGGGAGCTGTTTTTT
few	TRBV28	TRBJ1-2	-	CASRYSEAAGGYTF	TGTGCCAGCAGATATAGTGAGGCCGCTGGTGGCTACACCTTC
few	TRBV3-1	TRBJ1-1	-	CASSQDLGRNTEAFF	TGTGCCAGCAGCCAAGATCTTGGGCGGAACACTGAAGCTTTCTTT
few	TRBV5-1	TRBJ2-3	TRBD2	CASSLLADSTDTQYF	TGCGCCAGCAGCTTACTAGCGGACAGCACAGATACGCAGTATTTT
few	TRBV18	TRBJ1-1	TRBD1	CASSPQGATDTEAFF	TGTGCCAGCTCACCTCAGGGGGCGACAGACACTGAAGCTTTCTTT
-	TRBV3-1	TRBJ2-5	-	CASSLLGETQYF	TGTGCCAGCAGCCTCCTCGGGGAGACCCAGTACTTC
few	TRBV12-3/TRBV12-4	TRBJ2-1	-	CASSLAVDRRGLPYEQFF	TGTGCCAGCAGTTTAGCAGTGGACCGGAGGGGCCTCCCCTATGAGCAGTTCTTC
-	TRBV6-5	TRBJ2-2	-	CASSYSTHTGELFF	TGTGCCAGCAGTTACTCGACTCACACCGGGGAGCTGTTTTTT